These 3 T cell receptor beta chains were sequenced from one sample in a study of T cells in Graves' hyperthyroidism and ophthalmopathy. Using RNA transcripts as the source, TCR beta CDR3 regions were amplified. The HTBI set primed first-round TCR CDR3 RT-PCR. Each CDR3 protein gets one entry after TCRdb re-called the multiplex PCR reads with MiXCR. Here the sample spans roughly 840,000 distinct CDR3 sequences, 35% to 40% being singletons. The source material was blood. The source of these receptors is a man between 18 and 35 years old with Graves' hyperthyroidism.

This clonotype came up many times. V gene TRBV5-1 combines with J gene TRBJ2-7; no reliable D call. The V gene's germline CDR1 is SGHRS and CDR2 YFSETQ. The V end lost 4 bases, the J end lost 2 bases, and 13 bases lay between the germline ends. This CDR3 is built from 14 residues. This CDR3 is CASSRTEGTYEQYF. The CDR3 region has the DNA TGCGCCAGCAGCCGGACGGAAGGGACCTACGAGCAGTACTTC.

The chain combines TRBV12-5 with TRBJ1-1, with D tentatively TRBD1 (5 bases). CDR3 length: 15 amino acids. Trimming removed 2 bases from V and 1 base from J, with 11 bases in between. Germline V lookup: CDR1 LGHNT, CDR2 FRNRAP. CDR3 sequence: CASGLRSGGNTEAFF. CDR3 DNA sequence: TGTGCTAGTGGTTTGAGAAGTGGGGGGAACACTGAAGCTTTCTTT.

The chain links TRBV6-6 to TRBJ2-7; D remains unclear. V lost 0 bases, J lost 3 bases, and 9 bases lay in between. Germline V gives CDR1 MNHNY, CDR2 SVGAGI (reference sequence). This CDR3 comprises 14 residues. The CDR3 DNA sequence: TGTGCCAGCAGTTACTCGGCCCTAGTCTACGAGCAGTACTTC. Translated, it gives CASSYSALVYEQYF.